The table lists the clone carrying this T cell receptor (beta chain) with many counts. The sample is drawn from a study of shared clonotypes between healthy human individuals. Sequencing used immunoSEQ multiplex PCR; TCRdb keeps in-frame clones, though not all of them. Found here are 450,000 to 500,000 clones, around 73% of them singletons; the top ten hold about 11%. V lost 5 bases and J lost 7; bases outside the gene matches: 11. CDR1 is SGHTA and CDR2 is FQGTGA in the germline V gene. CDR3 length: 15 residues. Material: PBMCs. V and J are TRBV7-3 and TRBJ2-1; the match to TRBD2 covers 7 bases. The sequence came from a woman aged 40 to 50 in good health. Some clones in this sample may be carry-over from other donors' samples. This CDR3 is CASSPGLPGRNEQFF. The CDR3 DNA is TGTGCCAGCAGCCCGGGACTACCGGGGCGTAATGAGCAGTTCTTC. Full variable domain (missing parts from reference TRBV7-3 and TRBJ2-1): GAGVSQTPSNKVTEKGKYVELRCDPISGHTALYWYRQSLGQGPEFLIYFQGTGAADDSGLPNDRFFAVRPEGSVSTLKIQRTERGDSAVYLCASSPGLPGRNEQFFGPGTRLTVL.